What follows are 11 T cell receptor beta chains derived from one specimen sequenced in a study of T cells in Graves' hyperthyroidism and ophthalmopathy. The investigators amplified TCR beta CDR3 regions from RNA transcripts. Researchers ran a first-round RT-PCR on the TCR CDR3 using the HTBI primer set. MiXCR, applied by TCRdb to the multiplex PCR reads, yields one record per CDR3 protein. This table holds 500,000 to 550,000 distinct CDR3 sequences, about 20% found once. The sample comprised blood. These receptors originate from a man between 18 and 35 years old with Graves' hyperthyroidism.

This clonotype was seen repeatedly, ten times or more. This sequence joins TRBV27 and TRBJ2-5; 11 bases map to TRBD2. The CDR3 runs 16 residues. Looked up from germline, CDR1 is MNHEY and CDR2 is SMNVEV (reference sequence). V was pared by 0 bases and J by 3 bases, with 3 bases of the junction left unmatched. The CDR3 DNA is TGTGCCAGCAGTTTATCTTGGGGACTAGCGGAAGAGACCCAGTACTTC. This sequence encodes CASSLSWGLAEETQYF.

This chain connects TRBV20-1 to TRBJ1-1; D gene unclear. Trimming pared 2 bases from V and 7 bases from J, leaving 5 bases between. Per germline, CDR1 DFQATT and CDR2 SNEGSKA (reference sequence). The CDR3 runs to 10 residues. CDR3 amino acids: CSARSFEAFF. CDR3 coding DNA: TGCAGTGCTAGAAGTTTTGAAGCTTTCTTT.

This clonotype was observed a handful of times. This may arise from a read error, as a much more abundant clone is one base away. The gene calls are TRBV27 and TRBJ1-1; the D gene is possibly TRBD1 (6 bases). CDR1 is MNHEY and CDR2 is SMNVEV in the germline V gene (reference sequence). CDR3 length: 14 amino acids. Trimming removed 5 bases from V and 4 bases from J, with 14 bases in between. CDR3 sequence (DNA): TGTGCCAGCAGTCCCTACTCAGGGGTCACTGAAGCTTTCTTT. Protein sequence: CASSPYSGVTEAFF.

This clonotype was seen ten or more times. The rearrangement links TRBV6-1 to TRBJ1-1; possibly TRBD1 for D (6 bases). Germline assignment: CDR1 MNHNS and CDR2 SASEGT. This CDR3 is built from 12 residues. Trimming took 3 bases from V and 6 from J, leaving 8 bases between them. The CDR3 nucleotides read TGTGCCAGCAGTGACGGACAGCCTGAAGCTTTCTTT. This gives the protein CASSDGQPEAFF.

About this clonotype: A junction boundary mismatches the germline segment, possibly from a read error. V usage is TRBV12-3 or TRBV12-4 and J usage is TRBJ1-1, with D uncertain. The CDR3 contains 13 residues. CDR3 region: CASGLGPGTDAFF. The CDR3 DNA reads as TGTGCCAGCGGCCTGGGCCCTGGCACTGACGCTTTCTTT.

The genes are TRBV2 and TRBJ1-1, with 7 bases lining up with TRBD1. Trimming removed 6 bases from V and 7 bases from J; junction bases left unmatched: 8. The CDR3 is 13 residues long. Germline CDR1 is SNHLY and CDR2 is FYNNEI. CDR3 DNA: TGTGCCAGCAGCGACGAGGGGGCTGATGAAGCTTTCTTT. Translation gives CASSDEGADEAFF. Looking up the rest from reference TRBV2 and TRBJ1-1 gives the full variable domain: EPEVTQTPSHQVTQMGQEVILRCVPISNHLYFYWYRQILGQKVEFLVSFYNNEISEKSEIFDDQFSVERPDGSNFTLKIRSTKLEDSAMYFCASSDEGADEAFFGQGTRLTVV.

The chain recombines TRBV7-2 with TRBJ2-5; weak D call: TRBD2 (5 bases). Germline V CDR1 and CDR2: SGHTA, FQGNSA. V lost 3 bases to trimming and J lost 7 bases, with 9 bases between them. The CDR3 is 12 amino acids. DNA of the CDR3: TGTGCCAGCAGCTTCCCAGAGGGGACCCAGTACTTC. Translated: CASSFPEGTQYF.

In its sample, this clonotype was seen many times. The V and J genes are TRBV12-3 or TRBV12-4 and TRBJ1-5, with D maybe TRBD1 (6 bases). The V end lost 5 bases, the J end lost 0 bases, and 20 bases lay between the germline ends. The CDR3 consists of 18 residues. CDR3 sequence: CASSPNYRTAYSNQPQHF. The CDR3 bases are TGTGCCAGCAGTCCTAATTACCGGACAGCATATAGCAATCAGCCCCAGCATTTT.

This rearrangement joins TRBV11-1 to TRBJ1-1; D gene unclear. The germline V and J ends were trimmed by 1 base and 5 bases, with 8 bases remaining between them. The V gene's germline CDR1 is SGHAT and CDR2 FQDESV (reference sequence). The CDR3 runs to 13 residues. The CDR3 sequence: CASSLDGRTEAFF. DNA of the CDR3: TGTGCCAGCAGCTTAGACGGGAGGACTGAAGCTTTCTTT.

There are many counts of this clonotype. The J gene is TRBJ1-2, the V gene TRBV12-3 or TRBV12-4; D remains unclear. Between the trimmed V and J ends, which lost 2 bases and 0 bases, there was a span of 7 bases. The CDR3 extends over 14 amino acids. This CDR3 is CASSLNTANYGYTF. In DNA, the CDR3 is TGTGCCAGCAGTTTAAATACGGCTAACTATGGCTACACCTTC.

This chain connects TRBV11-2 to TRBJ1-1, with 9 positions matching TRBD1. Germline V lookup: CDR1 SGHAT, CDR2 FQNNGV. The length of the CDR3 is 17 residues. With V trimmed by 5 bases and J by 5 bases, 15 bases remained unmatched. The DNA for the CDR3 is TGTGCCAGCAGCCAAGGTTGGACGGACAGGGGTGGGACTGAAGCTTTCTTT. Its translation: CASSQGWTDRGGTEAFF. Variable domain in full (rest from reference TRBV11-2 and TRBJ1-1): EAGVAQSPRYKIIEKRQSVAFWCNPISGHATLYWYQQILGQGPKLLIQFQNNGVVDDSQLPKDRFSAERLKGVDSTLKIQPAKLEDSAVYLCASSQGWTDRGGTEAFFGQGTRLTVV.